This T cell receptor (beta chain) derives from a study of cytomegalovirus exposure and HLA in healthy donors. Findings and caveats of the study: Within an earlier analysis, most TCR beta V segments proved productive either about 87% or about 30% of the time.

V gave up 1 base and J gave up 7 bases, with 20 bases separating them. The CDR3 runs 17 residues. Germline CDR1 SEHNR, CDR2 FQNEAQ (reference sequence). About this clone itself: Its antigen is still unknown.

A multiplex PCR was run with 60 Vbeta primers and 13 Jbeta primers. The method was immunoSEQ multiplex PCR; TCRdb's version includes in-frame clones alone and lacks a portion of them. The sample records some 120,000 clones, nearly 80% being singletons. The chain uses TRBV7-9 and TRBJ2-4; TRBD2 might be the D (6 bases). The material sequenced was PBMCs. This sequence was found in a woman aged 40 to 50 in good health and CMV-seronegative. The CDR3 is CASSLGGGTPGRNIQYF. In nucleotides, the CDR3 is TGTGCCAGCAGCTTAGGAGGCGGGACCCCGGGTAGGAACATTCAGTACTTC.